Below are 31 T cell receptor beta chains sequenced from a single sample in a study of early T cells in non-severe SARS-CoV-2 infection. MiXCR, run by TCRdb on the 5' RACE reads, gives a single entry per CDR3 protein. This table has 30,000 to 40,000 distinct CDR3 sequences, 5% to 6.5% appearing once. The sequencing input was whole blood. These receptor sequences come from an adult who was a healthcare worker with PCR-confirmed SARS-CoV-2 infection or an uninfected control (not recorded which).

Ten or more counts support this clonotype. CDR3 residues: CASSPTTSGTYNEQFF. In DNA form, the CDR3 reads TGTGCCAGCAGCCCCACGACCAGCGGGACGTACAATGAGCAGTTCTTC. This sequence joins TRBV7-2 and TRBJ2-1; 7 bases align to TRBD2. CDR1 is SGHTA and CDR2 is FQGNSA in the germline V gene. The J segment lost 4 bases and the V segment lost 5 bases, leaving 11 bases of the junction unmatched. This CDR3 contains 16 residues. The full variable domain, completed using reference TRBV7-2 and TRBJ2-1, is GAGVSQSPSNKVTEKGKDVELRCDPISGHTALYWYRQSLGQGLEFLIYFQGNSAPDKSGLPSDRFSAERTGGSVSTLTIQRTQQEDSAVYLCASSPTTSGTYNEQFFGPGTRLTVL.

The table lists this clonotype with many counts. The chain uses TRBV9 and TRBJ2-3, with D hard to call. CDR1 and CDR2 (germline): SGDLS, YYNGEE. The CDR3 totals 14 residues. With 0 bases removed from V and 5 bases from J, the gap between germline ends came to 10 bases. The CDR3 spells CASSVVPVGDTQYF. DNA for the CDR3: TGTGCCAGCAGCGTAGTACCTGTAGGAGATACGCAGTATTTT.

In its sample, this clonotype was seen many times. The chain links TRBV12-3 or TRBV12-4 to TRBJ1-3; 7 positions agree with TRBD1. The length of the CDR3 is 15 residues. The J segment lost 6 bases and the V segment lost 7 bases, leaving 12 bases of the junction unmatched. The CDR3 protein is CASNRDRDTPNTIYF. CDR3 nucleotide sequence: TGTGCCAGCAACAGGGACAGAGACACACCAAACACCATATATTTT.

The rearrangement links TRBV20-1 to TRBJ1-5, with TRBD1 identical over 10 bases. V gave up 0 bases and J gave up 3 bases; unmatched junction bases: 2. CDR1 and CDR2 (germline): DFQATT, SNEGSKA (reference sequence). The CDR3 spans 15 residues. CDR3 protein: CSAREGQGINQPQHF. In DNA form, the CDR3 reads TGCAGTGCTAGAGAGGGACAGGGGATCAATCAGCCCCAGCATTTT.

This clonotype showed up many times. V is TRBV6-4 and J is TRBJ2-3; TRBD2 matches at 8 bases. The CDR3 runs to 14 residues. CDR1 is MRHNA and CDR2 is SNTAGT in the germline V gene. With V trimmed by 2 bases and J by 6 bases, 4 bases remained unmatched. In DNA form, the CDR3 reads TGTGCCAGCAGTGACGGGCGGGAGGTTGATACGCAGTATTTT. Translated, it gives CASSDGREVDTQYF.

The sample holds many counts of this clonotype. Written as DNA, the CDR3 is TGTGCCAGCAGCTATTCTCTTACAGGAGTACGCAAGACCGGGGAGCTGTTTTTT. Translating gives CASSYSLTGVRKTGELFF. The chain uses TRBV11-2 and TRBJ2-2, with TRBD1 as a possible D gene (5 bases). In germline, CDR1 is SGHAT, CDR2 FQNNGV. Trimming took 4 bases from V and 5 from J, leaving 23 bases between them. CDR3 length equals 18 residues.

The chain couples TRBV6-5 to TRBJ2-2; D remains unclear. V lost 1 base, J lost 4 bases, and 13 bases lay in between. Per germline, CDR1 MNHEY and CDR2 SVGAGI. This CDR3 spans 16 amino acids. The CDR3 region has the DNA TGTGCCAGCAGTTACTTTGGACGCGCCGCCACCGGGGAGCTGTTTTTT. This gives the protein CASSYFGRAATGELFF.

By proportion, this clonotype is large. The chain carries TRBV3-1 and TRBJ2-1, with D possibly TRBD2 on 5 matching bases. The CDR3 loop spans 16 amino acids. V shed 4 bases and J shed 4 bases, with 17 bases lying between them. Germline V gives CDR1 LGHDT, CDR2 YNNKEL (reference sequence). CDR3 coding DNA: TGTGCCAGCAGCCTATCCTGGCAGTGGGAGTACAATGAGCAGTTCTTC. Protein: CASSLSWQWEYNEQFF.

At least ten counts were recorded for this clonotype. The chain uses TRBV6-5 and TRBJ2-1; 9 bases line up with TRBD2. The CDR3 contains 16 residues. The germline CDR1 and CDR2 sequences are MNHEY and SVGAGI. V shed 2 bases, J shed 8 bases, and the junction held 10 bases outside the gene matches. The CDR3 DNA reads TGTGCCAGCAGTTACGGGCATGGCGGGAGGGCCGATGAGCAGTTCTTC. This codes for CASSYGHGGRADEQFF.

This clonotype was detected many times. The chain employs TRBV10-3 and TRBJ2-5, with 7 positions matching TRBD1. This CDR3 contains 15 residues. The J segment lost 1 base and the V segment lost 4 bases, leaving 6 bases of the junction unmatched. CDR1 and CDR2 (germline): ENHRY, SYGVKD. Written as DNA, the CDR3 is TGTGCCATCAGTGGACAGGGTGGGATCCAAGAGACCCAGTACTTC. This encodes CAISGQGGIQETQYF.

Many counts were recorded for this clonotype. The chain employs TRBV27 and TRBJ2-5; D is possibly TRBD2 (6 bases). V lost 5 bases, J lost 4 bases, and 17 bases lay in between. Looked up from germline, CDR1 is MNHEY and CDR2 is SMNVEV (reference sequence). CDR3 size: 15 residues. CDR3 DNA sequence: TGTGCCAGCAGTCTGGGACTTAGAGCACGAGAGACCCAGTACTTC. Residues: CASSLGLRARETQYF.

Ten or more counts support this clonotype. This CDR3 reads CASSPGGGELFF. DNA for the CDR3: TGCGCCAGCAGCCCCGGCGGCGGGGAGCTGTTTTTT. V gene TRBV10-1 combines with J gene TRBJ2-2; unclear D gene. Looked up from germline, CDR1 is WNHNN and CDR2 is SYGVQD (reference sequence). The V and J ends lost 6 bases and 7 bases respectively, with 9 bases between them. This CDR3 has 12 amino acids.

This clonotype was recorded many times. The genes are TRBV12-3 or TRBV12-4 and TRBJ2-7, with D perhaps TRBD1 or TRBD2 (5 bases each). This CDR3 has 15 residues. Trimming cost V 4 bases and J 0 bases, with 13 bases left between them. For the CDR3, the DNA is TGTGCCAGCAGTTCGGGACCGATGAGCTCCTACGAGCAGTACTTC. Translation gives CASSSGPMSSYEQYF.

This clonotype was seen many times. J is TRBJ2-5 and V is TRBV12-3 or TRBV12-4, with 8 bases lining up with TRBD2. This CDR3 spans 15 amino acids. The V and J ends lost 8 bases and 5 bases, in that order; junction bases with no gene match: 13. CDR3 sequence (DNA): TGTGCCAGCTACGGGGGGGACCCCCGTGTGGAGACCCAGTACTTC. Protein sequence: CASYGGDPRVETQYF.

The table lists this clonotype with a count of one. Given the absence of the conserved phenylalanine or tryptophan at the CDR3 end, a read error is likely. CDR3 in DNA: TGTGCCAGCAGCTTCTGGACTAGCGGGAGAGTTGCAGATACGCAGTATTCT. Translated: CASSFWTSGRVADTQYS. The V and J genes are TRBV7-2 and TRBJ2-3, with 13 bases identical to TRBD2. Trimming cost V 3 bases and J 4 bases; bases outside gene matches: 7. The CDR3 is 17 amino acids. Per the germline V gene, CDR1 is SGHTA and CDR2 is FQGNSA.

The chain combines TRBV29-1 with TRBJ2-7; a weak D match, TRBD2 (6 bases). CDR3 size: 14 residues. Germline lookup yields CDR1 SQVTM and CDR2 ANQGSEA. CDR3 sequence: CPAGRGGNSYEQYF. CDR3 sequence (DNA): TGCCCCGCCGGGAGAGGAGGGAACTCCTACGAGCAGTACTTC.

There are many counts of this clonotype. The V call is TRBV13, the J call TRBJ2-1; 7 bases map to TRBD2. Germline V gene data show CDR1 as PRHDT and CDR2 as FYEKMQ (reference sequence). V shed 4 bases, J shed 2 bases, and the junction held 20 bases outside the gene matches. The CDR3 has 20 residues. In DNA, the CDR3 is TGTGCCAGCAGCTCCCCCGAAGCTAGCGGAGGTGTTCGTCCCTACAATGAGCAGTTCTTC. Protein: CASSSPEASGGVRPYNEQFF.

This clonotype was found a few times. This sequence joins TRBV6-1 and TRBJ2-7; a weak D match, TRBD1 (6 bases). Trimming took off 6 bases at V and 5 bases at J, with 11 bases between the two ends. This CDR3 region has 12 residues. Looked up from germline, CDR1 is MNHNS and CDR2 is SASEGT. The CDR3 loop reads CASSIQGNEQYF. DNA for the CDR3: TGTGCCAGCAGCATACAGGGTAACGAGCAGTACTTC.

The sample holds many counts of this clonotype. J is TRBJ1-6 and V is TRBV16; 11 bases are shared with TRBD1. CDR1 and CDR2 from the germline V gene are KGHSY and FQNENV. With V trimmed by 0 bases and J by 8 bases, 0 bases remained unmatched. The CDR3 has 15 residues. Written as DNA, the CDR3 is TGTGCCAGCAGCCAATCGGGACAGGGGGATTCACCCCTCCACTTT. Its translation is CASSQSGQGDSPLHF.

This clonotype was recorded at least ten times. J is TRBJ2-1 and V is TRBV7-2; D may be TRBD1 (5 bases). V dropped 3 bases and J dropped 3 bases, with 12 bases sitting between them. The CDR3 has 15 residues. CDR1 is SGHTA, CDR2 FQGNSA, per germline. CDR3 in DNA: TGTGCCAGCAGCTTCGACAGCGTTAACTACAATGAGCAGTTCTTC. Its translation is CASSFDSVNYNEQFF.

This clonotype was counted many times. V gene TRBV12-3 or TRBV12-4 combines with J gene TRBJ2-2, with D uncertain. The CDR3 contains 16 residues. Trimming took off 4 bases at V and 1 base at J, with 13 bases between the two ends. CDR3: CASSSPFGRNTGELFF. The CDR3 nucleotides read TGTGCCAGCAGTTCCCCGTTCGGGCGGAACACCGGGGAGCTGTTTTTT.

This clonotype was observed at least ten times. The chain joins TRBV9 to TRBJ2-1; no clear D gene. Germline CDR1 reads SGDLS; CDR2 reads YYNGEE. The CDR3 totals 15 residues. Trimming stripped 3 bases from V and 6 bases from J, with 16 bases between. The CDR3 here is CASSAIAEPVNEQFF. In DNA, the CDR3 is TGTGCCAGCAGCGCTATAGCAGAGCCGGTCAATGAGCAGTTCTTC. The full variable domain, in which reference TRBV9 and TRBJ2-1 provide the parts outside the CDR3, is DSGVTQTPKHLITATGQRVTLRCSPRSGDLSVYWYQQSLDQGLQFLIQYYNGEERAKGNILERFSAQQFPDLHSELNLSSLELGDSALYFCASSAIAEPVNEQFFGPGTRLTVL.

This clonotype occurred many times. J is TRBJ2-2 and V is TRBV29-1; 13 positions match TRBD2. CDR3 size: 15 residues. V gave up 6 bases and J gave up 5 bases; unmatched junction bases: 6. Per the germline V gene, CDR1 is SQVTM and CDR2 is ANQGSEA. This CDR3 reads CSVRGLAGRTGELFF. Here the CDR3 DNA reads TGCAGCGTCCGGGGACTAGCGGGACGGACCGGGGAGCTGTTTTTT.

Ten or more counts support this clonotype. V gene TRBV7-8 combines with J gene TRBJ2-7; D may be TRBD2 (7 bases). CDR1 is SGHVS and CDR2 is FQNEAQ in the germline V gene. The V end lost 5 bases, the J end lost 0 bases, and 11 bases lay between the germline ends. The CDR3 totals 14 residues. The CDR3 protein is CASSRGASSYEQYF. The CDR3 nucleotides read TGTGCCAGCAGCCGGGGGGCGAGCTCCTACGAGCAGTACTTC.

Only a few counts were recorded for this clonotype. This chain connects TRBV2 to TRBJ2-2; D not resolved. The CDR3 is 15 amino acids. The V end was cut by 7 bases, the J end by 3 bases, with 15 bases between. Germline-derived CDR1 and CDR2 are SNHLY and FYNNEI. The CDR3 nucleotides read TGTGCCAGCAAGAATGAAGGCCCCGACACCGGGGAGCTGTTTTTT. Protein product: CASKNEGPDTGELFF.

This clonotype has ten or more counts. The chain's CDR3 is CASRDRGYEQYF. The CDR3 nucleotides are TGTGCCAGCAGGGACAGGGGCTACGAGCAGTACTTC. The chain couples TRBV2 to TRBJ2-7, with 9 bases identical to TRBD1. The CDR3 is made up of 12 amino acids. The germline V gene has CDR1 SNHLY and CDR2 FYNNEI. V lost 6 bases to trimming and J lost 3 bases; unmatched junction nucleotides: 0.

Only a few counts were recorded for this clonotype. The chain couples TRBV5-4 to TRBJ2-1, with D uncertain. The CDR3 runs to 12 residues. Germline values: CDR1 SGHNT, CDR2 YYREEE (reference sequence). Trimming took off 0 bases at V and 10 bases at J, with 8 bases between the two ends. In DNA, the CDR3 is TGTGCCAGCAGCTTGGTCCTAAGGGAGCAGTTCTTC. Its protein product is CASSLVLREQFF.

This clonotype was counted at least ten times. The genes are TRBV7-9 and TRBJ1-5, with D possibly TRBD1 on 6 matching bases. The V gene's germline CDR1 is SEHNR and CDR2 FQNEAQ (reference sequence). Trimming stripped 1 base from V and 4 bases from J, with 8 bases between. CDR3 length: 14 amino acids. CDR3: CASSLGGPNQPQHF. The CDR3 coding sequence is TGTGCCAGCAGCTTAGGGGGGCCGAATCAGCCCCAGCATTTT.

This clonotype was recorded a few times. A much larger clone differs by one base, so this may be a read error. The CDR3 DNA is TGCGCCAGCAACCATGCCAGGGGGCTCCACACTGAAGCTTTCTTT. This codes for CASNHARGLHTEAFF. J is TRBJ1-1 and V is TRBV4-1; 8 bases line up with TRBD1. The CDR3 totals 15 residues. The germline V gene has CDR1 MGHRA and CDR2 YSYEKL. J was trimmed by 3 bases and V by 7 bases; bases with no gene match: 10.

This clonotype was seen repeatedly, ten times or more. This chain links TRBV4-1 with TRBJ1-5; unclear D gene. The CDR3 sequence is 16 residues long. V dropped 1 base and J dropped 1 base, with 11 bases sitting between them. CDR1 is MGHRA, CDR2 YSYEKL, per germline. CDR3 sequence reads: CASSQGGPRSNQPQHF. The CDR3 bases are TGCGCCAGCAGCCAAGGGGGTCCAAGGAGCAATCAGCCCCAGCATTTT.

This clonotype occurred many times. The chain carries TRBV20-1 and TRBJ2-5; TRBD2 aligns across 8 bases. The germline V gene has CDR1 DFQATT and CDR2 SNEGSKA (reference sequence). The CDR3 extends over 15 amino acids. Unmatched junction bases numbered 11, after V lost 3 bases and J lost 5 bases. This CDR3 is CSARIGGGWYETQYF. DNA of the CDR3: TGCAGTGCTAGGATCGGGGGGGGATGGTATGAGACCCAGTACTTC.